This TCR beta chain comes out of a study of blood T cell repertoires in COVID-19. Study-level background: The United States, Italy and Spain were the sources of the acute and convalescent COVID-19 samples. The analysed material was cDNA or gDNA that came from T cells, B-cell-depleted T cells, or PBMCs.

Per the authors' pipeline: The authors estimated nucleated cell counts from reference gene primer amplification. Assay: immunoSEQ multiplex PCR; the TCRdb copy retains only in-frame clones and omits some. The V and J calls and the clone size are those of that table, but D and trimming were determined from the DNA. Of over 50,000 clones in the sample, 70% to 90% were seen once. J was trimmed by 5 bases and V by 0 bases; bases with no gene match: 8. The CDR3 runs 17 residues. Germline V lookup: CDR1 LGHNA, CDR2 YSLEER. Input material: peripheral blood. The TCR comes from a man in his fifties or sixties with acute or convalescent COVID-19. The chain uses TRBV4-3 and TRBJ1-4, with TRBD1 matching over 8 bases. CDR3 bases: TGCGCCAGCAGCCAAGATTTCGGGACAGGTTGGAATGAAAAACTGTTTTTT. Protein sequence: CASSQDFGTGWNEKLFF.